This T cell receptor (beta chain) was observed in a study of CD8+ T cells in alopecia areata. In the study overall: Twice daily, treated patients received 5 to 10 mg of oral tofacitinib. Treated patients received severity scores based on the percentage of scalp area affected.

Treatment given: oral pan-JAK inhibitor, 5-10 mg twice daily. Lesional scalp punch biopsies and peripheral blood were collected from alopecia areata patients. Sorting of PBMCs yielded the CD4+ and CD8+ T cells. The CDR3 has 14 residues. CDR1 and CDR2 from the germline V gene are SGHTA and FQGNSA. The V and J ends lost 3 bases and 4 bases, in that order; junction bases with no gene match: 0. Investigators isolated RNA and reverse transcribed it into cDNA to act as the sequencing template. Using immunoSEQ multiplex PCR, the repertoire was profiled, and TCRdb retains in-frame clones only, with some absent. The sample lists approximately 280,000 clones, roughly 60% seen once, with more than 1.5% in the top ten.

The TCR originated in a human donor with alopecia areata. This specimen was CD4+ T cells sorted from blood, taken at week 24, from a patient treated with tofacitinib. This chain links TRBV7-2 with TRBJ1-6, with TRBD1 identical over 7 bases. The CDR3 reads CASSLTGYNSPLHF. CDR3 nucleotide sequence: TGTGCCAGCAGCTTGACAGGGTATAATTCACCCCTCCACTTT.